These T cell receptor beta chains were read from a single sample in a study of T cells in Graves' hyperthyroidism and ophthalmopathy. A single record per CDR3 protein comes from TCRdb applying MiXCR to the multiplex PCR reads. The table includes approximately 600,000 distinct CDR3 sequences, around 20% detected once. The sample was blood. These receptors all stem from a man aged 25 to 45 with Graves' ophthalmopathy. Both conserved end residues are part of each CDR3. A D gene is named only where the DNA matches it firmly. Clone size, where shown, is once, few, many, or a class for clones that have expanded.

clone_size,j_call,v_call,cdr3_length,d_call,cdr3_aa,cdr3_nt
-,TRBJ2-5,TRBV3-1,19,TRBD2,CASSPIGTGTSGRQETQYF,TGTGCCAGCAGCCCGATTGGCACCGGGACTAGCGGGCGACAAGAGACCCAGTACTTC
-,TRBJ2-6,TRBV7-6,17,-,CASTIGGGRSGANVLTF,TGTGCCAGCACCATCGGTGGGGGAAGATCTGGGGCCAACGTCCTGACTTTC
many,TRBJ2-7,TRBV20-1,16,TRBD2,CSARDRLADASYEQYF,TGCAGTGCTAGAGATCGTCTAGCGGACGCCTCCTACGAGCAGTACTTC
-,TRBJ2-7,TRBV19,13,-,CASSIQGFYGQYF,TGTGCCAGTAGTATTCAGGGGTTCTACGGGCAGTACTTC
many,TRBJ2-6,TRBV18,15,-,CASSPDISGANVLTF,TGTGCCAGCTCACCCGACATTTCTGGGGCCAACGTCCTGACTTTC
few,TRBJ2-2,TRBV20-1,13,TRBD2,CSAPSGSSGELFF,TGCAGTGCCCCTAGCGGGAGCTCCGGGGAGCTGTTTTTT
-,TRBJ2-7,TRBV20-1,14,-,CSARDMGSSYEQYF,TGCAGTGCTAGAGATATGGGGAGCTCCTACGAGCAGTACTTC
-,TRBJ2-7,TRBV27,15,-,CASSLQGRGTYEQYF,TGTGCCAGCAGTCTACAGGGGAGGGGGACCTACGAGCAGTACTTC
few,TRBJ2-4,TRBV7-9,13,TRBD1,CASSLDREGIQYF,TGTGCCAGCAGCCTGGACAGGGAAGGCATTCAGTACTTC
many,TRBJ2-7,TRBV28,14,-,CASSLGEFSYEQYF,TGTGCCAGCAGTTTAGGGGAGTTCTCCTACGAGCAGTACTTC
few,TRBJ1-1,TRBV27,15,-,CASSFGAFMNTEAFF,TGTGCCAGCAGTTTTGGTGCATTCATGAACACTGAAGCTTTCTTT
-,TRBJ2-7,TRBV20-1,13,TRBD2,CSAGREATYEQYF,TGCAGTGCCGGGCGGGAGGCCACCTACGAGCAGTACTTC
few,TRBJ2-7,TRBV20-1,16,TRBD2,CSAGGLKRELIYEQYF,TGCAGTGCCGGCGGATTAAAGCGGGAGCTTATCTACGAGCAGTACTTC
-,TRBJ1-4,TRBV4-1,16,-,CASSQEVTLSGEKLFF,TGCGCCAGCAGCCAAGAAGTAACCCTAAGCGGTGAAAAACTGTTTTTT
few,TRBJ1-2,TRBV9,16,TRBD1,CASSAPRTGESYGYTF,TGTGCCAGCAGCGCGCCCCGGACAGGGGAATCCTATGGCTACACCTTC
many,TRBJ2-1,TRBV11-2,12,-,CASSSPANEQFF,TGTGCCAGCAGCTCCCCTGCCAATGAGCAGTTCTTC
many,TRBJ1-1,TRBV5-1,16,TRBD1,CASSLGTGLGGTEAFF,TGCGCCAGCAGCTTGGGGACAGGGCTCGGTGGAACTGAAGCTTTCTTT
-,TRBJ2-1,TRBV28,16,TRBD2,CASSAGTSGAYNEQFF,TGTGCCAGCAGTGCCGGGACTAGCGGGGCCTACAATGAGCAGTTCTTC
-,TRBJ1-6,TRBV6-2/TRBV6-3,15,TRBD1,CASSYGTGNNSPLHF,TGTGCCAGCAGTTACGGGACAGGAAACAATTCACCCCTCCACTTT
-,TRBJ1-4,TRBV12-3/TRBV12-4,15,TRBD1,CASSDRGRVWEKLFF,TGTGCCAGCAGTGACAGGGGGCGGGTTTGGGAAAAACTGTTTTTT
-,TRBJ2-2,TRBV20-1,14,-,CSARDLVGTGELFF,TGCAGTGCTAGAGATCTAGTGGGAACCGGGGAGCTGTTTTTT
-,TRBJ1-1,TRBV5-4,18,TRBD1,CASSLIGSQGAANTEAFF,TGTGCCAGCAGCTTGATTGGGTCACAGGGGGCAGCGAACACTGAAGCTTTCTTT
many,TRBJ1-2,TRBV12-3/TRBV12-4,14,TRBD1,CASSPQGMGYGYTF,TGTGCCAGCAGTCCACAGGGGATGGGCTATGGCTACACCTTC
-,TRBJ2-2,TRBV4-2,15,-,CASSPRISSRGELFF,TGTGCCAGCAGCCCCCGGATTTCATCCAGGGGGGAGCTGTTTTTT
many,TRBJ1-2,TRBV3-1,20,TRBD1,CASSQIRQGRPARTNYGYTF,TGTGCCAGCAGCCAGATTCGACAGGGGCGACCCGCCCGTACTAACTATGGCTACACCTTC
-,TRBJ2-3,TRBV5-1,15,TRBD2,CASSRAGGPLDTQYF,TGCGCCAGCAGCCGAGCGGGAGGTCCCCTTGATACGCAGTATTTT
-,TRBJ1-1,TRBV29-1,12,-,CSVEKLPAEAFF,TGCAGCGTTGAAAAACTCCCAGCTGAAGCTTTCTTT
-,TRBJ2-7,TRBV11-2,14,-,CASSSWDEIGEQYF,TGTGCCAGCAGCTCTTGGGACGAAATAGGCGAGCAGTACTTC
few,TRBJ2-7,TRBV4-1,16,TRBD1,CASSPTAGTGIYEQYF,TGCGCCAGCAGCCCTACCGCCGGGACAGGGATCTACGAGCAGTACTTC
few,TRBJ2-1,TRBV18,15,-,CASSLGTVTYNEQFF,TGTGCCAGCTCACTAGGGACCGTTACCTACAATGAGCAGTTCTTC
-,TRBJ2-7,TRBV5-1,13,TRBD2,CASSCATGGKQYF,TGCGCCAGCAGCTGCGCCACGGGGGGGAAGCAGTACTTC
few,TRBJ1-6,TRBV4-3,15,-,CASSQVGSRNSPLHF,TGCGCCAGCAGCCAAGTAGGGTCTAGGAATTCACCCCTCCACTTT
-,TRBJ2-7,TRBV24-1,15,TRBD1,CATSGPPGQSYEQYF,TGTGCCACCAGTGGTCCGCCGGGACAGAGCTACGAGCAGTACTTC